This T cell receptor (beta chain) was recorded in a study of spatial heterogeneity in lung cancer. Study as a whole: Patients with untreated early-stage non-small cell lung cancer, numbering around 72, were the donors.

This clonotype appeared many times. Specified time point: blood at routine non-recurrence follow-up after resection. One entry per CDR3 protein results from TCRdb running MiXCR on the 5' RACE reads. The sample lists some 35,000 distinct CDR3 sequences, 6.5% to 9.5% seen once, with roughly 9.9% in the top ten. This TCR was sampled from a male donor with early-stage non-small cell lung cancer. The specimen was PBMCs, collected at follow-up.

For the CDR3, the DNA is TGTGCCAGCTCACCAGGTTCGGGACAGGGGTTCTACGAGCAGTACTTC. Protein: CASSPGSGQGFYEQYF. The rearrangement uses TRBV18 and TRBJ2-7; TRBD1 agrees at 10 bases. The CDR3 is 16 residues long. With V trimmed by 2 bases and J by 3 bases, 7 bases remained unmatched. Germline V lookup: CDR1 KGHSH, CDR2 LQKENI. Together with reference TRBV18 and TRBJ2-7, the CDR3 gives the full variable domain: NAGVMQNPRHLVRRRGQEARLRCSPMKGHSHVYWYRQLPEEGLKFMVYLQKENIIDESGMPKERFSAEFPKEGPSILRIQQVVRGDSAAYFCASSPGSGQGFYEQYFGPGTRLTVT.